This TCR beta chain stems from a study of glioma-infiltrating T cells after dendritic cell vaccination (TCRdb year 2016). Describing the broader study: A cohort of 15 or so glioblastoma patients from Phase I and II dendritic cell vaccination trials was included, of whom 9 were newly diagnosed and 6 had recurrent disease. Autologous tumor lysate-pulsed dendritic cell vaccination was administered to the patients between 2003 and 2012. The vaccine was prepared from monocyte-derived dendritic cells that were cultured for seven days with IL-4 and GM-CSF and then pulsed overnight with autologous tumor lysate. Patients received three intradermal dendritic cell vaccine injections at biweekly intervals in the arm below the axilla. In glioblastoma patients vaccinated with dendritic cells, deep sequencing of TCR beta CDR3 regions served to measure the amount of tumor-infiltrating lymphocytes and to compare repertoires between tumor and blood. Survival after dendritic cell vaccination was correlated with TCR sequencing metrics, such as TIL content and the overlap between tumor and blood repertoires.

Spanning cysteine to phenylalanine, the CDR3 consists of 15 amino acids. The DNA shown is the 45-base CDR3, in frame from base 1. Trimming leaves V shorter by 0 bases and J shorter by 7 bases, with the junction holding 7 bases beyond the gene matches. CDR1 is given as SGHNT and CDR2 as YYREEE, both from the germline V gene (reference sequence). The immunoSEQ assay amplified TCRB CDR3 regions from 1.5 to 2.5 micrograms of genomic DNA, or from all available DNA when less than that amount was available. The multiplex PCR relied on 60 forward primers for TCR V beta segments and 13 reverse primers for J beta segments. To estimate reads per starting template, synthetic control templates were spiked into each sample at limiting dilution. Sequencing produced 87 bp reads on the Illumina HiSeq System. Per the original workflow: PCR and sequencing errors were removed by a nearest neighbor algorithm that merged closely related sequences. TCR overlap was defined as the percentage of unique tumor TCR beta sequences that were also present in the same patient's peripheral blood. Not all clones reach the TCRdb copy of this immuneACCESS table, which keeps in-frame sequences only. Checked studies attribute under half of the gap to unresolved V genes and leave the rest unexplained. That table furnishes V, J and clone size, whereas the DNA furnished D and trimming. The sample yields more than 95,000 clones; approximately 84% were counted once. The ten largest clonotypes hold 5.4% of the sample.

Study-wide conclusions, independent of this receptor: The TCR overlap response model with three groups was called speculative and said to need prospective validation. Higher estimated pretreatment TIL content predicted longer time to progression and overall survival after dendritic cell vaccination. No direct relationship between TCR clonality and survival was found, suggesting a diverse polyclonal response may matter. The cohort was small and heterogeneous, few patients had complete blood and tumor sets, and even fewer had initial-recurrent tumor pairs.

Regarding this clone: Its antigen target is currently unknown. No clone much larger than this one lies a single base away; base qualities are absent.

The intended sense of this specimen's time point label: after dendritic cell vaccination, including at tumor progression/relapse. Selection of patients required sufficient residual fresh-frozen tumor tissue and over two years of available survival data. Molecular status otherwise varied across the glioblastoma patients, but none of them carried an isocitrate dehydrogenase mutation. PBMC collection took place before vaccination, two weeks after the third vaccination, and at tumor progression if progression occurred. The Qiagen DNeasy Blood extraction Kit was used to extract genomic DNA. The sequence was obtained from a human donor with glioblastoma. The chain joins TRBV5-4 to TRBJ2-1, and TRBD2 aligns with 7 junction nucleotides. Sequencing used blood, obtained after dendritic cell vaccination. CDR3 loop: CASSLDRRGGNEQFF. The nucleotide sequence is TGTGCCAGCAGCTTGGATAGGCGGGGAGGGAATGAGCAGTTCTTC.